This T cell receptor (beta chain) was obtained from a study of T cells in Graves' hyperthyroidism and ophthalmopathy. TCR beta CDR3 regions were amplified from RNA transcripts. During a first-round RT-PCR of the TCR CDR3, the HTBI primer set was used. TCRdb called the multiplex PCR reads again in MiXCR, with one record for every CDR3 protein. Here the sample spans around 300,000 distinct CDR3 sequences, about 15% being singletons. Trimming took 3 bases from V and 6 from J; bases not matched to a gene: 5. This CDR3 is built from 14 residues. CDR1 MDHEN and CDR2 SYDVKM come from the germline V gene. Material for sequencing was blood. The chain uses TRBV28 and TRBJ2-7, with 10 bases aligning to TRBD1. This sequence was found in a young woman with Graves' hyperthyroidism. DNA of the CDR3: TGTGCCAGCAGTTTCGGGACAGGGGCGGGCGAGCAGTACTTC. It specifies CASSFGTGAGEQYF.